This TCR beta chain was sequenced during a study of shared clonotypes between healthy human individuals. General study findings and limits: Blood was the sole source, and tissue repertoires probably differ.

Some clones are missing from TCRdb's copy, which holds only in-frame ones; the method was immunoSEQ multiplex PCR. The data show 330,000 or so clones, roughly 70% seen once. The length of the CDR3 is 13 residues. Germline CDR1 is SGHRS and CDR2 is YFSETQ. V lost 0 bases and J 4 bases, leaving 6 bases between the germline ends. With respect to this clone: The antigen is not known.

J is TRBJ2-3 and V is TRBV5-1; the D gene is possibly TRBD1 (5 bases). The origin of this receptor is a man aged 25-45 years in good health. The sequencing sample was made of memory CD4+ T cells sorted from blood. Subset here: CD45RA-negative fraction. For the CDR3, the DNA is TGCGCCAGCAGCTTGGACAGGCCAGATACGCAGTATTTT. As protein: CASSLDRPDTQYF.